One sample yielded the 32 T cell receptor beta chains listed below, sequenced in a study of T cell repertoires in cytomegalovirus infection. No antigen has been assigned to these receptors. From the reads, TCRdb called clonotypes with MiXCR, one entry per CDR3 protein. The data hold about 89,000 distinct CDR3 sequences, with 25% to 30% observed a single time. The material sequenced was CD8+ T cells from cultured PBMCs, taken from culture after CMV antigen stimulation. These TCRs come from a human donor in good health (CMV status not recorded). Some clones in this sample may be carry-over from other donors' samples.

This clonotype was observed many times. This chain joins TRBV9 and TRBJ2-7; perhaps TRBD1 as D (5 bases). Germline V gene lookup returns CDR1 SGDLS and CDR2 YYNGEE. With 4 bases removed from V and 2 bases from J, the gap between germline ends came to 13 bases. The CDR3 is 14 amino acids. The CDR3: CASSPYGHPYEQYF. The DNA of the CDR3 is TGTGCCAGCAGCCCATACGGACACCCCTACGAGCAGTACTTC.

This clonotype was counted ten times or more. The J gene is TRBJ2-1, the V gene TRBV7-9; D may be TRBD2 (6 bases). The CDR3 sequence is 14 residues long. The V end lost 5 bases, the J end lost 1 base, and 9 bases lay between the germline ends. The V gene's germline CDR1 is SEHNR and CDR2 FQNEAQ (reference sequence). The CDR3 loop reads CASSLGLSYNEQFF. CDR3 DNA: TGTGCCAGCAGCCTCGGACTATCCTACAATGAGCAGTTCTTC.

The genes are TRBV12-3 or TRBV12-4 and TRBJ2-5; either TRBD1 or TRBD2 may supply D (6 bases each). With 3 bases removed from V and 1 base from J, the gap between germline ends came to 12 bases. The CDR3 runs 15 residues. The CDR3 spells CASSFAGGPQETQYF. The CDR3 region has the DNA TGTGCCAGCAGTTTTGCCGGGGGCCCCCAAGAGACCCAGTACTTC.

The genes are TRBV27 and TRBJ1-3, with D unresolved. The CDR3 sequence is 13 residues long. V was shortened by 4 bases and J by 0 bases, with 4 bases between the two germline ends. Germline CDR1 MNHEY, CDR2 SMNVEV (reference sequence). CDR3 loop: CASSSLSGNTIYF. The CDR3 DNA sequence: TGTGCCAGCAGTTCTCTCTCTGGAAACACCATATATTTT.

The gene calls are TRBV7-6 and TRBJ2-7, with TRBD1 matching 12 bases. Germline values: CDR1 SGHVS, CDR2 FNYEAQ. There are 14 residues in the CDR3. V shed 4 bases, J shed 5 bases, and the junction held 3 bases outside the gene matches. CDR3 in amino acids: CASSYGDRGHEQYF. DNA for the CDR3: TGTGCCAGCAGCTACGGGGACAGGGGGCACGAGCAGTACTTC.

This rearrangement joins TRBV7-2 to TRBJ2-7; maybe TRBD2 (7 bases). V was clipped by 2 bases and J by 9 bases, with 14 bases between them. Germline CDR1 reads SGHTA; CDR2 reads FQGNSA. CDR3 length: 13 residues. Written as DNA, the CDR3 is TGTGCCAGCAGCTTATCCAGGGGCGGGGGGCAGTACTTC. As protein: CASSLSRGGGQYF.

The chain has TRBV25-1 and TRBJ1-4; no definite D call. With 3 bases removed from V and 1 base from J, the gap between germline ends came to 6 bases. This CDR3 has 14 amino acids. CDR1 is MGHDK and CDR2 is SYGVNS in the germline V gene. The chain's CDR3 is CASSDRGTNEKLFF. In nucleotides, the CDR3 is TGTGCCAGCAGTGATCGCGGAACTAATGAAAAACTGTTTTTT.

This clonotype was counted at least ten times. The CDR3 loop is CASSFVSSYEQYF. In DNA form, the CDR3 reads TGTGCCAGCAGCTTCGTTAGCTCCTACGAGCAGTACTTC. The chain joins TRBV7-9 to TRBJ2-7; D is ambiguous. The CDR3 covers 13 residues. Germline V gives CDR1 SEHNR, CDR2 FQNEAQ (reference sequence). V dropped 3 bases and J dropped 0 bases, with 6 bases sitting between them. Using reference TRBV7-9 and TRBJ2-7 for the parts outside the CDR3, the full variable domain is DTGVSQNPRHKITKRGQNVTFRCDPISEHNRLYWYRQTLGQGPEFLTYFQNEAQLEKSRLLSDRFSAERPKGSFSTLEIQRTEQGDSAMYLCASSFVSSYEQYFGPGTRLTVT.

The chain employs TRBV12-5 and TRBJ1-2; 8 positions agree with TRBD1. Looked up from germline, CDR1 is LGHNT and CDR2 is FRNRAP. The CDR3 sequence is 12 residues long. V trimming: 7 bases; J trimming: 10 bases; junction bases outside the gene matches: 8. CDR3 nucleotides: TGTGCTAGTGCCACGGACAGGGCGACCTACACCTTC. It translates to CASATDRATYTF.

CDR3 sequence: CASSQGLLDTQYF. The CDR3 nucleotides read TGCGCCAGCAGCCAGGGACTTTTGGATACGCAGTATTTT. The chain recombines TRBV4-1 with TRBJ2-3; D perhaps matches TRBD2 (6 bases). The V end was cut by 3 bases, the J end by 6 bases, with 10 bases between. The CDR3 length is 13 residues. Germline CDR1 MGHRA, CDR2 YSYEKL.

In this sample, this clonotype turned up a few times. The J gene is TRBJ1-1, the V gene TRBV7-6, with no clear D. Per germline, CDR1 SGHVS and CDR2 FNYEAQ. V lost 1 base to trimming and J lost 3 bases, with 6 bases between them. This CDR3 region has 13 residues. The CDR3 DNA sequence: TGTGCCAGCAGCTTAGACGAGGACACTGAAGCTTTCTTT. Protein sequence: CASSLDEDTEAFF. The entire variable domain, with the rest obtained from reference TRBV7-6 and TRBJ1-1, is as follows: GAGVSQSPRYKVTKRGQDVALRCDPISGHVSLYWYRQALGQGPEFLTYFNYEAQQDKSGLPNDRFSAERPEGSISTLTIQRTEQRDSAMYRCASSLDEDTEAFFGQGTRLTVV.

This clonotype was seen many times. The CDR3 region is CASSLGGVANTGELFF. The CDR3 nucleotides read TGTGCCAGCAGCTTGGGTGGTGTAGCGAACACCGGGGAGCTGTTTTTT. The chain employs TRBV7-2 and TRBJ2-2, with D unresolved. The CDR3 runs to 16 residues. Germline V gene sequence: CDR1 SGHTA, CDR2 FQGNSA. V lost 3 bases, J lost 0 bases, and 11 bases lay in between.

This clonotype came up many times. The junction and the germline gene differ at one end; a read error may be behind it. The V call is TRBV27, the J call TRBJ2-1, with D unresolved. CDR1 and CDR2 from the germline V gene are MNHEY and SMNVEV (reference sequence). The CDR3 is 11 residues long. The DNA for the CDR3 is TGTGCCAGCAGCTTATACAATGAGCAGTTCTTC. Its protein product is CASSLYNEQFF.

This clonotype was recorded a few times. V gene TRBV10-3 combines with J gene TRBJ2-3; 7 bases are shared with TRBD1. V dropped 6 bases and J dropped 7; count of bases not matched to a gene: 7. Germline loops: CDR1 ENHRY, CDR2 SYGVKD. The CDR3 totals 13 residues. Here the CDR3 reads CAIRIDRENTQYF. CDR3 nucleotides: TGTGCCATCAGGATAGACAGGGAAAATACGCAGTATTTT.

The chain combines TRBV7-6 with TRBJ1-1; 11 bases are shared with TRBD1. V shed 7 bases and J 0 bases; nucleotides not matched to a gene: 7. From germline, CDR1 is SGHVS and CDR2 FNYEAQ. The CDR3 is 16 residues long. CDR3 nucleotides: TGTGCCAGCATCAACGGACAGGGGGCACTGAACACTGAAGCTTTCTTT. The encoded protein is CASINGQGALNTEAFF.

The V call is TRBV7-9, the J call TRBJ2-1, with 7 bases identical to TRBD2. Looked up from germline, CDR1 is SEHNR and CDR2 is FQNEAQ (reference sequence). V dropped 3 bases and J dropped 8; count of bases not matched to a gene: 13. This CDR3 contains 16 residues. The CDR3 DNA sequence: TGTGCCAGCAGCTTCGGGACTACTCGCCAGTCAGATGAGCAGTTCTTC. Protein product: CASSFGTTRQSDEQFF. Variable domain in full (rest from reference TRBV7-9 and TRBJ2-1): DTGVSQNPRHKITKRGQNVTFRCDPISEHNRLYWYRQTLGQGPEFLTYFQNEAQLEKSRLLSDRFSAERPKGSFSTLEIQRTEQGDSAMYLCASSFGTTRQSDEQFFGPGTRLTVL.

This clonotype showed up just a few times. The J gene is TRBJ2-3, the V gene TRBV6-1; D assignment may be TRBD1 or TRBD2 (7 bases each). The V end was cut by 8 bases, the J end by 6 bases, with 15 bases between. The CDR3 extends over 13 amino acids. Looked up from germline, CDR1 is MNHNS and CDR2 is SASEGT. The CDR3 DNA is TGTGCCAGCGACATCAGGGGGGGGGATACGCAGTATTTT. This sequence encodes CASDIRGGDTQYF.

CDR3 region: CASSFREAGTEAFF. CDR3 nucleotide sequence: TGTGCCAGCAGCTTCAGGGAGGCCGGCACTGAAGCTTTCTTT. The gene calls are TRBV5-4 and TRBJ1-1; perhaps TRBD1 as D (5 bases). The CDR3 extends over 14 amino acids. CDR1 is SGHNT, CDR2 YYREEE, per germline (reference sequence). The germline V and J ends were trimmed by 2 bases and 4 bases, with 12 bases remaining between them.

This chain links TRBV7-9 with TRBJ2-7; D is possibly TRBD2 (5 bases). This CDR3 comprises 14 residues. Trimming removed 5 bases at V and 4 bases at J, with 15 bases between. Germline V gives CDR1 SEHNR, CDR2 FQNEAQ (reference sequence). This CDR3 reads CASSHPYGKYEQYF. The CDR3 DNA is TGTGCCAGCAGCCACCCTTACGGGAAATACGAGCAGTACTTC.

The rearrangement links TRBV20-1 to TRBJ2-2; TRBD2 aligns across 16 bases. CDR1 and CDR2 (germline): DFQATT, SNEGSKA (reference sequence). The CDR3 length is 16 residues. V dropped 6 bases and J dropped 7; count of bases not matched to a gene: 8. CDR3 coding DNA: TGCAGTGCACGGGGACTAGCGGGGGGGCCTAGCGGGGAGCTGTTTTTT. Amino acid sequence: CSARGLAGGPSGELFF.

V is TRBV7-9 and J is TRBJ2-5; D is perhaps TRBD1 (6 bases). Per germline, CDR1 SEHNR and CDR2 FQNEAQ (reference sequence). The CDR3 is made up of 15 amino acids. Deletions cut 5 bases from V and 1 base from J, with 14 bases between. CDR3 coding DNA: TGTGCCAGCAGCATATTCCAGGGGTCCCAAGAGACCCAGTACTTC. This codes for CASSIFQGSQETQYF.

About this clonotype: The junction does not match germline at one end; this may be a read error. This chain joins TRBV19 and TRBJ1-4; the D is unclear. The CDR3 totals 12 residues. Germline V lookup: CDR1 LNHDA, CDR2 SQIVND (reference sequence). CDR3 region: CASSIPGVRINF. Here the CDR3 DNA reads TGTGCCAGTAGTATCCCGGGCGTGAGAATAAATTTT.

This clonotype was detected ten times or more. The chain combines TRBV28 with TRBJ2-3; 8 nucleotides line up with TRBD2. This CDR3 comprises 13 residues. After removal of 3 bases from V and 6 bases from J, the junction contained 2 bases not matched to a gene. CDR1 is MDHEN, CDR2 SYDVKM, per germline. CDR3 bases: TGTGCCAGCAGTTTCGGGGGGGCGGATACGCAGTATTTT. The encoded protein is CASSFGGADTQYF.

The CDR3 nucleotides are TGCAGTGCTAGAGACGGGGGACCAGCCTCCTCCTACGAGCAGTACTTC. It encodes CSARDGGPASSYEQYF. The chain uses TRBV20-1 and TRBJ2-7; D perhaps matches TRBD2 (6 bases). The CDR3 runs to 16 residues. Trimming pared 0 bases from V and 0 bases from J, leaving 15 bases between. Germline-derived CDR1 and CDR2 are DFQATT and SNEGSKA (reference sequence).

Only a few counts were recorded for this clonotype. This rearrangement joins TRBV27 to TRBJ2-1; 7 bases match TRBD1. J gave up 3 bases and V 5 bases, and 10 bases lay outside the gene matches. The CDR3 extends over 16 amino acids. CDR1 and CDR2 (germline): MNHEY, SMNVEV (reference sequence). In DNA, the CDR3 is TGTGCCAGCAGTCGAGAGACAGGGAGTTTCTACAATGAGCAGTTCTTC. Encoded protein: CASSRETGSFYNEQFF.

This clonotype was seen a few times. The chain has TRBV7-9 and TRBJ2-5; 8 bases agree with TRBD1. The CDR3 contains 15 residues. J was trimmed by 5 bases and V by 3 bases; bases with no gene match: 8. Germline CDR1 reads SEHNR; CDR2 reads FQNEAQ (reference sequence). This CDR3 is CASSFSPGQAETQYF. Here the CDR3 DNA reads TGTGCCAGCAGCTTTTCCCCGGGACAGGCGGAGACCCAGTACTTC.

This chain connects TRBV6-6 to TRBJ2-5; D is ambiguous. The CDR3 has 12 amino acids. With 0 bases removed from V and 5 bases from J, the gap between germline ends came to 4 bases. In germline, CDR1 is MNHNY, CDR2 SVGAGI (reference sequence). CDR3 loop: CASSYSSETQYF. The CDR3, as DNA: TGTGCCAGCAGTTACTCGAGTGAGACCCAGTACTTC.

The CDR3 DNA is TGTGCTAGTTTTTCAGGGACCAAAAACATTCAGTACTTC. Its translation is CASFSGTKNIQYF. The V call is TRBV12-5, the J call TRBJ2-4; TRBD1 is a possible D gene (5 bases). The V gene lost 8 bases and the J gene lost 2 bases, with 10 bases spanning the gap. Germline CDR1 and CDR2: LGHNT and FRNRAP. This CDR3 has 13 amino acids.

This clonotype appeared once. The V gene is TRBV29-1, the J gene TRBJ2-1; 13 nucleotides agree with TRBD2. This CDR3 has 15 amino acids. Unmatched junction bases numbered 8, after V lost 5 bases and J lost 7 bases. CDR1 and CDR2 from the germline V gene are SQVTM and ANQGSEA. The CDR3 sequence: CSVITSGGAWNEQFF. The DNA of the CDR3 is TGCAGCGTTATTACTAGCGGGGGGGCCTGGAATGAGCAGTTCTTC.

This clonotype was counted ten times or more. The gene calls are TRBV12-3 or TRBV12-4 and TRBJ2-3; 9 bases are shared with TRBD2. The junction had 6 bases not matched to a gene; V was cut back by 5 bases and J by 0 bases. This CDR3 has 16 amino acids. The CDR3 DNA sequence: TGTGCCAGCAGTCCGCCTAGCGGGGCGAGCACAGATACGCAGTATTTT. Amino acids: CASSPPSGASTDTQYF.

This clonotype was recorded a few times. J is TRBJ2-3 and V is TRBV9, with 9 bases identical to TRBD2. V shed 4 bases and J 3 bases; nucleotides not matched to a gene: 15. Germline V gives CDR1 SGDLS, CDR2 YYNGEE. The CDR3 extends over 18 amino acids. The CDR3 here is CASSISEVAGAGTDTQYF. The DNA of the CDR3 is TGTGCCAGCAGCATTAGCGAAGTAGCGGGGGCCGGTACAGATACGCAGTATTTT.

The chain joins TRBV7-3 to TRBJ1-1, with D maybe TRBD1 (5 bases). Germline CDR1 is SGHTA and CDR2 is FQGTGA. V lost 5 bases and J lost 5, with 12 bases in between. There are 13 residues in the CDR3. The DNA of the CDR3 is TGTGCCAGCAGCCCTCTGGGGGGGACTGAAGCTTTCTTT. Its protein product is CASSPLGGTEAFF.